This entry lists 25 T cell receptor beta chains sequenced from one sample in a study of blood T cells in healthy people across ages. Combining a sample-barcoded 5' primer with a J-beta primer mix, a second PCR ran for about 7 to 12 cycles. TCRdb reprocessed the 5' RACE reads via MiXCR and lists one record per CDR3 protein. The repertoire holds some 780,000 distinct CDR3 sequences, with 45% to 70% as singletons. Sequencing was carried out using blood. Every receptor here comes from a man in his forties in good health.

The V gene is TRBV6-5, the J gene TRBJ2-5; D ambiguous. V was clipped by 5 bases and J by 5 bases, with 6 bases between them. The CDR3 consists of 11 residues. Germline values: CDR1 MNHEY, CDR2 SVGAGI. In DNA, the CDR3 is TGTGCCAGCAGTAACTTGGAGACCCAGTACTTC. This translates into CASSNLETQYF.

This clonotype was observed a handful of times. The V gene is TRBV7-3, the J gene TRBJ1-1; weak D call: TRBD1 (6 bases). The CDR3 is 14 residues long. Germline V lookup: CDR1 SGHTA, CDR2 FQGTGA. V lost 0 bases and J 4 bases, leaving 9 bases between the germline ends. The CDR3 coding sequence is TGTGCCAGCAGCTTAACGGGGACACGCACTGAAGCTTTCTTT. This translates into CASSLTGTRTEAFF.

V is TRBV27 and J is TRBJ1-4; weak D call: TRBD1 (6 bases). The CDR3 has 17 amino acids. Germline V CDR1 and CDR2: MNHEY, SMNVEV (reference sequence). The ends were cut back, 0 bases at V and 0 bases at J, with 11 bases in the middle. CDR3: CASSLSWTVATNEKLFF. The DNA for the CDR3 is TGTGCCAGCAGTTTATCTTGGACAGTTGCAACTAATGAAAAACTGTTTTTT.

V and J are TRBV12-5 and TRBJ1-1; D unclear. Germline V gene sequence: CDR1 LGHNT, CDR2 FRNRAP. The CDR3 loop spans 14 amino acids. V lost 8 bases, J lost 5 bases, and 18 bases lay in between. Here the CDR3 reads CASIFHGSQTEAFF. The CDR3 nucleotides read TGTGCTAGTATATTCCACGGTTCCCAGACTGAAGCTTTCTTT.

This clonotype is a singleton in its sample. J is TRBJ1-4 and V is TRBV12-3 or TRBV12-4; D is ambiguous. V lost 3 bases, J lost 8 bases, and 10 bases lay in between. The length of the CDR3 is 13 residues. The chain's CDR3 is CASSLPSEEKLFF. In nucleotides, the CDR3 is TGTGCCAGCAGTTTGCCGTCAGAAGAAAAACTGTTTTTT.

The DNA for the CDR3 is TGTGCCAGCAGCCAAGACCCACTGTGGACAGATACGCAGTATTTT. Amino acid sequence: CASSQDPLWTDTQYF. This sequence joins TRBV14 and TRBJ2-3; D uncertain. CDR1 is SGHDN and CDR2 is FVKESK in the germline V gene. The CDR3 has 15 amino acids. The V end lost 0 bases, the J end lost 3 bases, and 10 bases lay between the germline ends.

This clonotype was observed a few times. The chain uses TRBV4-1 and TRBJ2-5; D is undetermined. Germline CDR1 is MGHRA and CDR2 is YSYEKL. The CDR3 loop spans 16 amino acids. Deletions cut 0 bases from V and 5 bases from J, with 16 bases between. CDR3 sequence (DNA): TGCGCCAGCAGCCAAGAAGTTAGTAGGTTGTCGGAGACCCAGTACTTC. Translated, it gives CASSQEVSRLSETQYF.

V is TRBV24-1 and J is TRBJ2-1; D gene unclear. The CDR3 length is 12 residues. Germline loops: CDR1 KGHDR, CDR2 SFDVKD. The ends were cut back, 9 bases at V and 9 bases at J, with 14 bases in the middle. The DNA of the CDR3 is TGTGCCACCCGAATTACGACGGGTGAGCAGTTCTTC. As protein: CATRITTGEQFF.

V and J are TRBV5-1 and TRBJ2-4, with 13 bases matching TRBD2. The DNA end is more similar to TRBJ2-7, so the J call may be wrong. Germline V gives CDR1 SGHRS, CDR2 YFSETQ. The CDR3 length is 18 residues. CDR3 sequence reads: CASSLYQGLAGMKGEQYF. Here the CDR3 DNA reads TGCGCCAGCAGCTTGTACCAGGGACTAGCGGGAATGAAGGGCGAGCAGTACTTC.

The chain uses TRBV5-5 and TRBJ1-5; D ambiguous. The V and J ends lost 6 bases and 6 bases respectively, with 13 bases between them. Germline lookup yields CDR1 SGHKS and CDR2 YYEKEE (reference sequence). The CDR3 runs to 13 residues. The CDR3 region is CASTLGLGQPQHF. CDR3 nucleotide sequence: TGTGCCAGCACCTTAGGTCTGGGTCAGCCCCAGCATTTT. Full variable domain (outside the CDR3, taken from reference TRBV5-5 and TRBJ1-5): DAGVTQSPTHLIKTRGQQVTLRCSPISGHKSVSWYQQVLGQGPQFIFQYYEKEERGRGNFPDRFSARQFPNYSSELNVNALLLGDSALYLCASTLGLGQPQHFGDGTRLSIL.

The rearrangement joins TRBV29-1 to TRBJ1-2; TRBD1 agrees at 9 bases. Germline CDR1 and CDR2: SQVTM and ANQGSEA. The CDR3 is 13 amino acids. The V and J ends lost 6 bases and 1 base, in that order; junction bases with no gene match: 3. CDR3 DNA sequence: TGCAGCGTCGGGACAGGGATTAACTATGGCTACACCTTC. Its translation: CSVGTGINYGYTF.

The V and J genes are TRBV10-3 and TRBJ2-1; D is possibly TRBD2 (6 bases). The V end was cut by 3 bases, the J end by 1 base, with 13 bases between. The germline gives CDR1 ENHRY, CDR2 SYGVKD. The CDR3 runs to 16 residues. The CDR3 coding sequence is TGTGCCATCAGTGAAACCGAGAGCGGGTCCTACAATGAGCAGTTCTTC. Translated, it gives CAISETESGSYNEQFF.

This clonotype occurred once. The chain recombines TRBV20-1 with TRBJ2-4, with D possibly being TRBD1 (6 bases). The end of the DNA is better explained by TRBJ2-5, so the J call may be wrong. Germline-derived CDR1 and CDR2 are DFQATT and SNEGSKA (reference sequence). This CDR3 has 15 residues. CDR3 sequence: CSATTGTNFRETQYF. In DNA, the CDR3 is TGCAGTGCTACGACCGGGACAAACTTTAGAGAGACCCAGTACTTC.

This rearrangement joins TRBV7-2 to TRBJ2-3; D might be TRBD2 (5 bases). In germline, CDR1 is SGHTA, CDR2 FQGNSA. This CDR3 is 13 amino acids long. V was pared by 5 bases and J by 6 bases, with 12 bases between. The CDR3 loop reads CASSRGTYDTQYF. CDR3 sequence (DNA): TGTGCCAGCAGCCGGGGTACCTATGATACGCAGTATTTT.

This chain's CDR3 is CASSQGLAGPKETQYF. CDR3 in DNA: TGTGCCAGCAGTCAAGGACTAGCGGGCCCTAAAGAGACCCAGTACTTC. V is TRBV12-3 or TRBV12-4 and J is TRBJ2-5; 11 bases match TRBD2. V gave up 5 bases and J gave up 3 bases; unmatched junction bases: 8. The CDR3 runs 16 residues.

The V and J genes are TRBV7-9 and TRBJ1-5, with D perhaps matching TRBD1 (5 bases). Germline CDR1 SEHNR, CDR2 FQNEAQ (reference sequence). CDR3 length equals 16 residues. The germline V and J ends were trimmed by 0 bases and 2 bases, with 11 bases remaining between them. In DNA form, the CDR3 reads TGTGCCAGCAGCTTAGCGGGGGGTTCAGGCAATCAGCCCCAGCATTTT. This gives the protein CASSLAGGSGNQPQHF.

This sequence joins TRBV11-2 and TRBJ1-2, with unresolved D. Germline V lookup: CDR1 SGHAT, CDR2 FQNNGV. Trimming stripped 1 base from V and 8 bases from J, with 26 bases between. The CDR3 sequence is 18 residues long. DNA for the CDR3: TGTGCCAGCAGCTTAGTAGCAGGCCTCGGAAGAGCTGGAAGGGGCTACACCTTC. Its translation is CASSLVAGLGRAGRGYTF.

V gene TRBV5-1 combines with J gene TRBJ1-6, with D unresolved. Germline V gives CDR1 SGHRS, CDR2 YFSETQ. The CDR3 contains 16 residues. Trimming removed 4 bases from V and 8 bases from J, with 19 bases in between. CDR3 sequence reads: CASSPDGLLRDSPLHF. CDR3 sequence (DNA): TGCGCCAGCAGCCCGGACGGACTATTGAGGGATTCACCCCTCCACTTT.

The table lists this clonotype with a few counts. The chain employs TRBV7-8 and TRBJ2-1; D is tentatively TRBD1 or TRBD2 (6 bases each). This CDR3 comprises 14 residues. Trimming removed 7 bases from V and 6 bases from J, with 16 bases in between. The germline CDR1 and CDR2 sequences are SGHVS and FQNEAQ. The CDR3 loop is CASTGRGTRNEQFF. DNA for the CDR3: TGTGCCAGCACGGGGCGCGGGACACGCAATGAGCAGTTCTTC.

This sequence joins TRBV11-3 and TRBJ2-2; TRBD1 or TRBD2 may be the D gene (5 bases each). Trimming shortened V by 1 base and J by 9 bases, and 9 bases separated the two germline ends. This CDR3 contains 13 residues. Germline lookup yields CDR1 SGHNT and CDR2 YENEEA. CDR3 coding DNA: TGTGCCAGCAGCTTAGTGGGGGTTCGGGAGCTGTTTTTT. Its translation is CASSLVGVRELFF.

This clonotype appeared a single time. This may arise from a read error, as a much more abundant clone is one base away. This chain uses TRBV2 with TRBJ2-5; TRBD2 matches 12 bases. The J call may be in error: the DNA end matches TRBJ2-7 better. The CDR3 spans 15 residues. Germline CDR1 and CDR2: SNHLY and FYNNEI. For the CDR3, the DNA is TGTGCCAGCAGTAGATCGACTAGCGGGAGTAACGAGCAGTACTTC. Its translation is CASSRSTSGSNEQYF.

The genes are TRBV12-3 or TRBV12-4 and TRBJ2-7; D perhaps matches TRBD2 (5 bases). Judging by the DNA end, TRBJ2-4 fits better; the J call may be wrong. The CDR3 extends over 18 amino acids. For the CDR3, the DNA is TGTGCCAGCAGTCCTACGCCTACCGGGCTAGCAACCAAAAACATTCAGTACTTC. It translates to CASSPTPTGLATKNIQYF.

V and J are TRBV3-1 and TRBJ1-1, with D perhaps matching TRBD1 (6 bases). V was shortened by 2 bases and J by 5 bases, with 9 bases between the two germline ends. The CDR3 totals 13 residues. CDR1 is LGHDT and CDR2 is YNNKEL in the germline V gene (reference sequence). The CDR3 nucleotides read TGTGCCAGCAGCCAAACAGGGCAGACTGAAGCTTTCTTT. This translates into CASSQTGQTEAFF.

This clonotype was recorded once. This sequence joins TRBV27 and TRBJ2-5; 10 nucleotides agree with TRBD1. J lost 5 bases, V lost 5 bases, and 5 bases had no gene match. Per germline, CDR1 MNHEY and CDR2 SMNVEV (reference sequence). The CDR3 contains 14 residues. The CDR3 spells CASSTDRGLETQYF. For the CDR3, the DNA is TGTGCCAGCAGTACCGACAGGGGGCTGGAGACCCAGTACTTC.

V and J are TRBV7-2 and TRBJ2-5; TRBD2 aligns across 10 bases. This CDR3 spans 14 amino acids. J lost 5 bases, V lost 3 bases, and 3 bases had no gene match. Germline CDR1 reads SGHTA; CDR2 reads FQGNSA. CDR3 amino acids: CASSFSAGGETQYF. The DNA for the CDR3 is TGTGCCAGCAGCTTTTCAGCGGGAGGGGAGACCCAGTACTTC.